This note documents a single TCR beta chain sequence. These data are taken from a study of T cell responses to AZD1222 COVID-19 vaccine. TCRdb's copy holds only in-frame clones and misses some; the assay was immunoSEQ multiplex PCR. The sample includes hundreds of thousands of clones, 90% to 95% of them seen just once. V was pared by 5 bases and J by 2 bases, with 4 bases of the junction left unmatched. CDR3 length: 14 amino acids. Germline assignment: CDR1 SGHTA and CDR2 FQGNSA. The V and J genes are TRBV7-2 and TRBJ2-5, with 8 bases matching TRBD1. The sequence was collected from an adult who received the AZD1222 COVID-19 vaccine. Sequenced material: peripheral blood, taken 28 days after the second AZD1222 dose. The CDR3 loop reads CASSRDRRQETQYF. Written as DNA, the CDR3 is TGTGCCAGCAGCCGGGACAGGAGACAAGAGACCCAGTACTTC. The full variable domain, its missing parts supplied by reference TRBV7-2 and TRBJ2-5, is GAGVSQSPSNKVTEKGKDVELRCDPISGHTALYWYRQSLGQGLEFLIYFQGNSAPDKSGLPSDRFSAERTGGSVSTLTIQRTQQEDSAVYLCASSRDRRQETQYFGPGTRLLVL.